The clone carrying this T cell receptor beta chain was seen a handful of times. The antigen is unknown. The sample comes from a study of post-analysis software for immune sequencing data. Across the study: The courses of disease that were included comprised relapsing-remitting, secondary progressive and progressive-relapsing multiple sclerosis. General study results and limits: Significantly decreased normalized Chao1 diversity was recorded for multiple sclerosis patients relative to controls. Patients carried roughly 5 TRBV segments more frequently than controls did, and TRBV5-6, TRBV5-1 and TRBV20-1 were among them. Clustering by F measure revealed strong co-clustering among samples prepared together in one batch.

CDR1 is LNHNV, CDR2 YYDKDF, per germline (reference sequence). Germline trimming cut 1 base from V and 1 base from J; bases unmatched to any gene: 3. The CDR3 consists of 16 residues. Unique molecular identifiers were built into the TCR beta cDNA libraries. Input of about 0.85 to 10 million T cells yielded some 500,000 cDNA molecules. TCRdb analysed the PCR reads with MiXCR anew, one entry per CDR3 protein. The sample carries roughly 800,000 distinct CDR3 sequences, 30% recorded once. This chain uses TRBV15 with TRBJ2-5, with 10 bases aligning to TRBD2. The clonotype originates from a girl aged 5 to 17 with multiple sclerosis. Sample: blood. The CDR3 spells CATSRATSGAQETQYF. The CDR3 DNA sequence: TGTGCCACCAGCAGAGCCACTAGCGGGGCCCAAGAGACCCAGTACTTC.